Listed below are T cell receptor beta chains from one sample, sequenced in a study of control samples from healthy donors and cancer patients. Clones were read by immunoSEQ multiplex PCR, and TCRdb kept only the in-frame ones, dropping some. The sample has roughly 190,000 clones, roughly nine tenths seen once. Sequenced material: blood. All receptors derive from a woman between 25 and 40 years old in good health. Each CDR3 is given with its conserved first and last residue. Each record gives: J gene, D gene, clone size, V gene, CDR3 protein, CDR3 DNA. The D gene is left open where the match is weak. Expanded clones are given a class, and other clones once, few, many or no size at all.

J: TRBJ1-5
D: TRBD1
size: .
V: TRBV19
CDR3: CASSPWDSSNQPQHF
DNA: TGTGCCAGTAGTCCTTGGGACAGTAGCAATCAGCCCCAGCATTTT

J: TRBJ1-2
D: .
size: .
V: TRBV28
CDR3: CASRRGEGYGYTF
DNA: TGTGCCAGCAGACGGGGAGAAGGCTATGGCTACACCTTC

J: TRBJ2-1
D: TRBD2
size: .
V: TRBV27
CDR3: CASSLGGDYEQFF
DNA: TGTGCCAGCAGTTTAGGGGGGGACTATGAGCAGTTCTTC

J: TRBJ2-5
D: .
size: .
V: TRBV25-1
CDR3: CASSEFGGETQYF
DNA: TGTGCCAGCAGTGAATTTGGGGGGGAGACCCAGTACTTC

J: TRBJ2-1
D: .
size: .
V: TRBV24-1
CDR3: CATSDADGSSYNEQFF
DNA: TGTGCCACCAGTGACGCGGACGGCAGCTCCTACAATGAGCAGTTCTTC

J: TRBJ2-5
D: .
size: .
V: TRBV18
CDR3: CASSQETQYF
DNA: TGTGCCAGCTCCCAAGAGACCCAGTACTTC

J: TRBJ2-7
D: .
size: once
V: TRBV15
CDR3: CATSRTGHTYEQYF
DNA: TGTGCCACCAGCAGGACGGGACACACCTACGAGCAGTACTTC

J: TRBJ1-2
D: .
size: .
V: TRBV4-2
CDR3: CASSQGLTYGYTF
DNA: TGTGCCAGCAGCCAGGGACTGACCTATGGCTACACCTTC

J: TRBJ2-2
D: .
size: .
V: TRBV27
CDR3: CASSLSRSGNTGELFF
DNA: TGTGCCAGCAGTTTATCGAGGTCAGGGAACACCGGGGAGCTGTTTTTT

J: TRBJ1-2
D: TRBD1
size: .
V: TRBV19
CDR3: CASSDRGTNYGYTF
DNA: TGTGCCAGTAGCGACAGGGGCACGAACTATGGCTACACCTTC

J: TRBJ1-1
D: TRBD1
size: .
V: TRBV28
CDR3: CASSLHKQGASEAFF
DNA: TGTGCCAGCAGTTTACACAAACAGGGGGCGAGTGAAGCTTTCTTT

J: TRBJ2-5
D: .
size: .
V: TRBV5-1
CDR3: CASSSGGTGRQETQYF
DNA: TGCGCCAGCAGCTCCGGGGGGACAGGTCGCCAAGAGACCCAGTACTTC

J: TRBJ2-7
D: .
size: .
V: TRBV20-1
CDR3: CSASVPGYEQYF
DNA: TGCAGTGCTAGTGTCCCCGGCTACGAGCAGTACTTC

J: TRBJ1-1
D: TRBD1
size: .
V: TRBV5-6
CDR3: CASSPQGEVNTEAFF
DNA: TGTGCCAGCAGCCCACAGGGGGAGGTGAACACTGAAGCTTTCTTT

J: TRBJ2-1
D: .
size: .
V: TRBV11-2
CDR3: CTSSHTSSYNEQFF
DNA: TGTACCAGCAGCCATACTAGCTCCTACAATGAGCAGTTCTTC

J: TRBJ1-1
D: .
size: .
V: TRBV5-1
CDR3: CASSFLGQGFTEAFF
DNA: TGCGCCAGCAGCTTCCTAGGGCAGGGTTTTACTGAAGCTTTCTTT

J: TRBJ2-1
D: .
size: .
V: TRBV18
CDR3: CASSPPRSSYNEQFF
DNA: TGTGCCAGCTCACCACCTAGGAGCTCCTACAATGAGCAGTTCTTC

J: TRBJ1-2
D: .
size: .
V: TRBV14
CDR3: CASSQDGRGGYTF
DNA: TGTGCCAGCAGCCAAGACGGAAGGGGGGGCTACACCTTC

J: TRBJ2-7
D: TRBD2
size: .
V: TRBV9
CDR3: CASSVAGGPYEQYF
DNA: TGTGCCAGCAGCGTAGCGGGAGGGCCTTACGAGCAGTACTTC

J: TRBJ1-5
D: .
size: .
V: TRBV7-2
CDR3: CASSLPGVQPQHF
DNA: TGTGCCAGCAGCTTGCCGGGGGTTCAGCCCCAGCATTTT

J: TRBJ1-2
D: TRBD1
size: .
V: TRBV14
CDR3: CASSQEDRVEGYTF
DNA: TGTGCCAGCAGCCAAGAGGACAGGGTAGAGGGCTACACCTTC

J: TRBJ2-7
D: .
size: .
V: TRBV15
CDR3: CATSRGVASSYEQYF
DNA: TGTGCCACCAGCAGAGGGGTAGCGAGCTCCTACGAGCAGTACTTC

J: TRBJ1-6
D: .
size: .
V: TRBV29-1
CDR3: CSVKEGFNSPLHF
DNA: TGCAGCGTTAAGGAGGGTTTTAATTCACCCCTCCACTTT

J: TRBJ2-2
D: TRBD2
size: .
V: TRBV24-1
CDR3: CATSDLARGTSGSGELFF
DNA: TGTGCCACCAGTGATTTGGCGAGGGGGACTAGCGGGTCCGGGGAGCTGTTTTTT

J: TRBJ2-7
D: .
size: .
V: TRBV6-5
CDR3: CASSYDRSYEQYF
DNA: TGTGCCAGCAGTTACGACAGATCCTACGAGCAGTACTTC